This T cell receptor (beta chain) originates from a study of T-cell memory formation after mild COVID-19. Whole-study results and caveats: Among clones peaking at day 37 in the second wave, SARS-CoV-2 specificity remained unconfirmed. Detection of some responders pre-infection suggested pre-existing cross-reactive memory T cells participated.

Between the trimmed V and J ends, which lost 6 bases and 3 bases, there was a span of 3 bases. CDR3 length: 11 amino acids. In TCRdb, the 5' RACE reads were re-called with MiXCR into one record per CDR3 protein. Among just over 400,000 distinct CDR3 sequences listed, more than 20% were seen once. This clonotype was detected only a few times. Its antigen remains unknown. This TCR derives from an adult woman who had mild COVID-19 (a few samples of this study predate the infection). Cell type and time point are not known. The sequenced sample consisted of PBMCs or a T cell subset sorted from them (not recorded which). This chain joins TRBV12-3 or TRBV12-4 and TRBJ1-3; the D is unclear. The CDR3 protein is CASRVGNTIYF. The CDR3 bases are TGTGCCAGCAGGGTTGGAAACACCATATATTTT.